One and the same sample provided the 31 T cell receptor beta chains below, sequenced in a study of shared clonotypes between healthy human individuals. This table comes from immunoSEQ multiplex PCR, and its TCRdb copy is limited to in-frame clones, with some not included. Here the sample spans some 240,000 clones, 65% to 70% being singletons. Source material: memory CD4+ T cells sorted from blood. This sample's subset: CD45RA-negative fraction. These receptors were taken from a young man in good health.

CDR3 nucleotides: TGTGCCAGCAGCTTGACTAGCGGGATCACCGGGGAGCTGTTTTTT. It specifies CASSLTSGITGELFF. This chain uses TRBV7-2 with TRBJ2-2, with TRBD2 matching over 11 bases. V gave up 3 bases and J gave up 4 bases; unmatched junction bases: 1. CDR3 length: 15 residues. Germline assignment: CDR1 SGHTA and CDR2 FQGNSA.

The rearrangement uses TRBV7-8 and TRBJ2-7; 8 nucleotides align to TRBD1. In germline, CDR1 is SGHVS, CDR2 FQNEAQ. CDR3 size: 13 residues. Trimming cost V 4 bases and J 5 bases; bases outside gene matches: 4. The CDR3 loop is CASSWDRTHEQYF. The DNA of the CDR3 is TGTGCCAGCAGCTGGGACAGGACCCACGAGCAGTACTTC.

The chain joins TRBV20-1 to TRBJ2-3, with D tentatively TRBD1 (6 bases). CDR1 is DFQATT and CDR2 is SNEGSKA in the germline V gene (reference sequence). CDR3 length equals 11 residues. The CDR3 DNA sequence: TGCAGGGCAGGGGACACAGATACGCAGTATTTT. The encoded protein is CRAGDTDTQYF.

The CDR3 DNA sequence: TGCGCCAGCAGCTTGGACCCGACGGGTCAGCCCCAGCATTTT. Protein product: CASSLDPTGQPQHF. The gene calls are TRBV5-1 and TRBJ1-5; unclear D gene. With 0 bases removed from V and 6 bases from J, the gap between germline ends came to 10 bases. Germline CDR1 SGHRS, CDR2 YFSETQ. CDR3 length: 14 residues. Combining the CDR3 with reference TRBV5-1 and TRBJ1-5 gives the whole variable domain KAGVTQTPRYLIKTRGQQVTLSCSPISGHRSVSWYQQTPGQGLQFLFEYFSETQRNKGNFPGRFSGRQFSNSRSEMNVSTLELGDSALYLCASSLDPTGQPQHFGDGTRLSIL.

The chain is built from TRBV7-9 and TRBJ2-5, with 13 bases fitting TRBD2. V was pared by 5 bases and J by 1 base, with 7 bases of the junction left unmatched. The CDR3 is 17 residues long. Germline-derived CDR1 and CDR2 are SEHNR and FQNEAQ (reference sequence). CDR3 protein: CASSVGTSGIIQETQYF. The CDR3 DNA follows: TGTGCCAGCAGCGTCGGGACTAGCGGGATTATCCAAGAGACCCAGTACTTC.

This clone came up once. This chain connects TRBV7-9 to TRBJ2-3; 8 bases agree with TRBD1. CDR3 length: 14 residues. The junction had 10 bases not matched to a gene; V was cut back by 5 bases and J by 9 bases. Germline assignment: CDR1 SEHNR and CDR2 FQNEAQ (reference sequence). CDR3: CASSQTGQGRTQYF. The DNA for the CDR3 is TGTGCCAGCAGCCAAACTGGACAGGGAAGGACGCAGTATTTT. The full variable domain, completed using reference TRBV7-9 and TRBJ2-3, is DTGVSQNPRHKITKRGQNVTFRCDPISEHNRLYWYRQTLGQGPEFLTYFQNEAQLEKSRLLSDRFSAERPKGSFSTLEIQRTEQGDSAMYLCASSQTGQGRTQYFGPGTRLTVL.

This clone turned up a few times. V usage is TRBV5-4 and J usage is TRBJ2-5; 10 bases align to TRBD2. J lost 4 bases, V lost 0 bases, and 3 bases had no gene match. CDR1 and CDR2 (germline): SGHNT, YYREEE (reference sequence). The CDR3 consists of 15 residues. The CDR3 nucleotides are TGTGCCAGCAGCTTGGCTAGCGGGAGTTCAGAGACCCAGTACTTC. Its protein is CASSLASGSSETQYF. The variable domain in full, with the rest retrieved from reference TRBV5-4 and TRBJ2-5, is ETGVTQSPTHLIKTRGQQVTLRCSSQSGHNTVSWYQQALGQGPQFIFQYYREEENGRGNFPPRFSGLQFPNYSSELNVNALELDDSALYLCASSLASGSSETQYFGPGTRLLVL.

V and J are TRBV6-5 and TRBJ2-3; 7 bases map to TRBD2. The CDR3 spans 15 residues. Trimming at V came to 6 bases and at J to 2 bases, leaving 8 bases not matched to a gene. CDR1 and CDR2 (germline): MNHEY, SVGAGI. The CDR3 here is CASRKAGSFTDTQYF. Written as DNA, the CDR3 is TGTGCCAGCAGAAAAGCGGGATCCTTCACAGATACGCAGTATTTT.

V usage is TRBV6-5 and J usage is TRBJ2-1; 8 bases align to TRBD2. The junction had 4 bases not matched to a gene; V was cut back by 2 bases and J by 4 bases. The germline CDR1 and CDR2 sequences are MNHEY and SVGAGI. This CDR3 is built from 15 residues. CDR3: CASSYIAGLYNEQFF. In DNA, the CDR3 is TGTGCCAGCAGTTACATAGCGGGATTGTACAATGAGCAGTTCTTC.

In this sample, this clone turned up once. The chain's CDR3 is CAIKERERGYNEQFF. The CDR3 DNA reads TGTGCCATCAAAGAGCGGGAGCGAGGGTACAATGAGCAGTTCTTC. The V gene is TRBV10-3, the J gene TRBJ2-1; 8 bases are shared with TRBD2. CDR1 ENHRY and CDR2 SYGVKD come from the germline V gene. The CDR3 is made up of 15 amino acids. The trim removed 7 bases at V and 4 bases at J, leaving 9 bases unmatched.

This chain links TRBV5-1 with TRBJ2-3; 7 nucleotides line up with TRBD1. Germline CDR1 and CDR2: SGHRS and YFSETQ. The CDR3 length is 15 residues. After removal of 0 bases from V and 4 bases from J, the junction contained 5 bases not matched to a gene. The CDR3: CASSLGGQSADTQYF. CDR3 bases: TGCGCCAGCAGCTTGGGGGGACAGAGCGCAGATACGCAGTATTTT. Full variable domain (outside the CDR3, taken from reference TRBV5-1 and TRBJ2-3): KAGVTQTPRYLIKTRGQQVTLSCSPISGHRSVSWYQQTPGQGLQFLFEYFSETQRNKGNFPGRFSGRQFSNSRSEMNVSTLELGDSALYLCASSLGGQSADTQYFGPGTRLTVL.

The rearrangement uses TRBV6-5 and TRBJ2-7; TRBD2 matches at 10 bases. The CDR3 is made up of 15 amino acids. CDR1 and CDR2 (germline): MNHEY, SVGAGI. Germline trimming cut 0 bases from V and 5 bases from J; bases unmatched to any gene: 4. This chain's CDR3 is CASSYSASGSNEQYF. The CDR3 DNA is TGTGCCAGCAGTTACTCAGCTAGCGGGAGTAACGAGCAGTACTTC.

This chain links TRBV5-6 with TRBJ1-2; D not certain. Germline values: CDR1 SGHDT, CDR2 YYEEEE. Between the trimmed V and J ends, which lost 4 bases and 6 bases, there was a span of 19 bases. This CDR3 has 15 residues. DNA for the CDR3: TGTGCCAGCAGCCTGGCTTTAAGGGTCGCTAATGGCTACACCTTC. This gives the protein CASSLALRVANGYTF.

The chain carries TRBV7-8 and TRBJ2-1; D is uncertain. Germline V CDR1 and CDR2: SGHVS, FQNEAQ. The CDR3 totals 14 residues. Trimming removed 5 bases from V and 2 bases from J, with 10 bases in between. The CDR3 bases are TGTGCCAGCAGCCCCCCCTCACCCTACAATGAGCAGTTCTTC. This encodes CASSPPSPYNEQFF.

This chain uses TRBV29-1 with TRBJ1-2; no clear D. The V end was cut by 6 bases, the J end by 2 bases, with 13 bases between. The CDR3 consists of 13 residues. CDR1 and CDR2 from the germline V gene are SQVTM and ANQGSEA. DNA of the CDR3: TGCAGCGTAGATTGGGGAAGAAACTATGGCTACACCTTC. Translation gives CSVDWGRNYGYTF.

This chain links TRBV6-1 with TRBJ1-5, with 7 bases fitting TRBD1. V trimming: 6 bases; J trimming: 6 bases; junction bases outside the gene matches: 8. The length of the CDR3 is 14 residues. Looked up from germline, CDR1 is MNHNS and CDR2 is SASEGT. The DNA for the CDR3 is TGTGCCAGCAGGACCGCAGGGGGGGGTCAGCCCCAGCATTTT. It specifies CASRTAGGGQPQHF.

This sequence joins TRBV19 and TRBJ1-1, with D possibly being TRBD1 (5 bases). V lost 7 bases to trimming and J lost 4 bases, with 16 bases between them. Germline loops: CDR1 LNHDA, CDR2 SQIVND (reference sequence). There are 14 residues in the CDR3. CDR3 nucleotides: TGTGCCAGTAAGGCAGGGATCGGCTTCACTGAAGCTTTCTTT. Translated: CASKAGIGFTEAFF.

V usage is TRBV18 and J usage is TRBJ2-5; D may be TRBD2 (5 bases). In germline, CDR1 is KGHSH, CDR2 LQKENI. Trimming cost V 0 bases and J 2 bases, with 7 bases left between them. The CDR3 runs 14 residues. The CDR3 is CASSPPEVQETQYF. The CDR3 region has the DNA TGTGCCAGCTCACCACCGGAGGTGCAAGAGACCCAGTACTTC.

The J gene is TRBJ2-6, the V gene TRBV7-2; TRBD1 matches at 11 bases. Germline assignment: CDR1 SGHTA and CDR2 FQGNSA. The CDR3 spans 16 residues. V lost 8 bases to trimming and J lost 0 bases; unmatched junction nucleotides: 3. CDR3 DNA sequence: TGTGCCAGCCGGGACAGGGGGACCTCTGGGGCCAACGTCCTGACTTTC. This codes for CASRDRGTSGANVLTF.

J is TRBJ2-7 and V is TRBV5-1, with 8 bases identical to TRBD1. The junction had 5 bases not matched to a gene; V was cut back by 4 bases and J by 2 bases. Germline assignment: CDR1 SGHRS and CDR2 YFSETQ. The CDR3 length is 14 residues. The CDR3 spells CASSLDREAYEQYF. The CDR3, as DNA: TGCGCCAGCAGCCTGGACAGGGAGGCCTACGAGCAGTACTTC.

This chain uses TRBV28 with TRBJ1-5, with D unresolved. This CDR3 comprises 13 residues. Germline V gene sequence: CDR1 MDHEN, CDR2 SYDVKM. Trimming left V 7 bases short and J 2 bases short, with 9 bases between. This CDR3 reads CASMGSRNQPQHF. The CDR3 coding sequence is TGTGCCAGCATGGGGAGCCGCAATCAGCCCCAGCATTTT.

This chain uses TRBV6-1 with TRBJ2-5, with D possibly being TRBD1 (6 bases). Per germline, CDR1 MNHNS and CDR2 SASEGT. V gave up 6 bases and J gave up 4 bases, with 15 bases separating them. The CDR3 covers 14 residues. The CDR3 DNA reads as TGTGCCAGCAGGTGGGACAACTGGAGAGAGACCCAGTACTTC. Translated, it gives CASRWDNWRETQYF.

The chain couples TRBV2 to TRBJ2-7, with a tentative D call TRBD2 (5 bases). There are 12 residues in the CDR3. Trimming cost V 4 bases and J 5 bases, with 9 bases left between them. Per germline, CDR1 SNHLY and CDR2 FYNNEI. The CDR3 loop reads CASSVYGDEQYF. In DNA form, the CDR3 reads TGTGCCAGCAGTGTTTACGGGGACGAGCAGTACTTC.

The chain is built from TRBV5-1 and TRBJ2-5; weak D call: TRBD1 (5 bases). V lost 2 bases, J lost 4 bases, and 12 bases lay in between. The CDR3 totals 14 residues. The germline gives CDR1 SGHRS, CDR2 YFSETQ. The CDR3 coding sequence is TGCGCCAGCAGCTTATCGACAGAGACAGAGACCCAGTACTTC. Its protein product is CASSLSTETETQYF.

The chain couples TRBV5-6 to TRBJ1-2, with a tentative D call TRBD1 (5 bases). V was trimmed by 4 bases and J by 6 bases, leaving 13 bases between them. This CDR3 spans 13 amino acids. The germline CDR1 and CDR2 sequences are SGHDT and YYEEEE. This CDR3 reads CASSPGARDGYTF. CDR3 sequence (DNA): TGTGCCAGCAGCCCCGGGGCCAGGGATGGCTACACCTTC.

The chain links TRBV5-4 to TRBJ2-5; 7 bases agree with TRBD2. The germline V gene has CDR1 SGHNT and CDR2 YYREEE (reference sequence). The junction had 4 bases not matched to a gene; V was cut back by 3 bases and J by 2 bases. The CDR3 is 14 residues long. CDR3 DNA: TGTGCCAGCAGCTCCGAAGCGGGGCAAGAGACCCAGTACTTC. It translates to CASSSEAGQETQYF.

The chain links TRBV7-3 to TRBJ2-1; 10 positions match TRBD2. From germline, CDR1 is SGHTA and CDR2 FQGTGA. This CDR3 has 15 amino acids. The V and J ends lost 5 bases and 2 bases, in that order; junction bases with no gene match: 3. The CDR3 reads CASSPLAGAYNEQFF. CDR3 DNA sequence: TGTGCCAGCAGCCCCCTAGCGGGGGCCTACAATGAGCAGTTCTTC.

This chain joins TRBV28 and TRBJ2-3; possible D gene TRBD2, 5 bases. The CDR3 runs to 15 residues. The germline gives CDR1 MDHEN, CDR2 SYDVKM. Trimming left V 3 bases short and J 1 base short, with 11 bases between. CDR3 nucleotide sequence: TGTGCCAGCAGTTTTCCCAACGGGGGCACAGATACGCAGTATTTT. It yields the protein CASSFPNGGTDTQYF.

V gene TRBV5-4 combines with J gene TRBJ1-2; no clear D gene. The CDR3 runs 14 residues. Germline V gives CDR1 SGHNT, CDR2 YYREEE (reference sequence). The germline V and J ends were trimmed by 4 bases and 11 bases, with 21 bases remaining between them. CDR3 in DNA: TGTGCCAGCAGCCTTGAACAGAGGAACACAGAATACACCTTC. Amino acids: CASSLEQRNTEYTF.

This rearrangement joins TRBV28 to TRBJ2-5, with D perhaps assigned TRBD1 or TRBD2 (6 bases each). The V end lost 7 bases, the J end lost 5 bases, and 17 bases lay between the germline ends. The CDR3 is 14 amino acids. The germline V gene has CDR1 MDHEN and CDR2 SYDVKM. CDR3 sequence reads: CASTHGGWGETQYF. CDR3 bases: TGTGCCAGCACCCACGGGGGCTGGGGGGAGACCCAGTACTTC.

The CDR3 loop is CASSFAGPRYNEQFF. DNA of the CDR3: TGTGCCAGCAGCTTCGCGGGGCCGAGATACAATGAGCAGTTCTTC. The J gene is TRBJ2-1, the V gene TRBV5-6; D may be TRBD2 (6 bases). The germline V gene has CDR1 SGHDT and CDR2 YYEEEE. CDR3 length equals 15 residues. V lost 2 bases, J lost 4 bases, and 13 bases lay in between.